Sequencing of this T cell receptor beta chain was carried out in a study of blood T cell repertoires in COVID-19 (dated by TCRdb to the early 2020s). Regarding the complete study: Collaborator samples came from the United States, Italy and Spain and covered acute and convalescent phases of COVID-19. The sample metadata nearly always contained a de-identified subject ID, COVID-19 status, age in years and sex. Where available, HLA class I and class II types were taken from metadata supplied by the sample provider and were not determined by assay-based typing. Samples came from the ongoing ImmuneRACE study (first 160 participants) plus 1,254 subjects from 6 global collaborators. The material from the prospective study consisted of cDNA or gDNA derived from T cells, B-cell-depleted T cells, or PBMCs. A freely available public database, intended as a resource for researchers studying the immune response to SARS-CoV-2, is where the repertoires were released. Deeply sampled blood TCRbeta repertoires from subjects exposed to, actively infected with, or recovered from COVID-19 were included in the dataset. Paper-wide results and their limitations: Clinical and demographic metadata were provided uncurated, with the amount varying by source and participant.

Here V drops 0 bases and J drops 3 bases, and the junction holds 6 bases not matched to any gene. From a lookup of the germline V gene, CDR1 and CDR2 are MRHNA and SNTAGT. There are 17 amino acids in the CDR3, from cysteine to phenylalanine inclusive. Solely the CDR3 DNA is kept, with 51 bases framed from the first base. The immunoSEQ Assay, a bias-controlled multiplex PCR, was used to amplify TCRbeta CDR3 regions from genomic DNA. As for how the authors treated the data: The number of nucleated cells in each sample was estimated from the amplification of reference gene primers within the assay. To quantify the absolute abundance of each unique TCRbeta CDR3 rearrangement, sequence reads were collapsed and filtered. For each sample, productive Simpson clonality was calculated by taking the square root of Simpson's diversity index across productive rearrangements. Sourced from immuneACCESS, this table was stored by TCRdb with only in-frame sequences that have V and J called. A share of the clones is absent; for the studies checked, an unresolved V gene accounts for under half, and the remainder has no known explanation. That table furnishes V, J and clone size, whereas the DNA furnished D and trimming. Here the sample has 150,000 to 200,000 clones; around 74% occur a single time. The ten largest clonotypes hold about 3% of the sample.

Each collaborating institution followed its own protocols to collect whole blood in K2EDTA tubes. For TCRbeta analysis, collaborator samples were shipped as frozen whole blood, as isolated PBMCs, or as DNA extracted from either sample type. Details on this clone: Its antigen remains undetermined. No qualities accompany the bases; no much larger clone lies one base away.

The source is a man between 65 and 85 years old with acute or convalescent COVID-19. The rearranged segments are TRBV6-4 and TRBJ1-5; the junction holds 9 bases that match TRBD1. The sample taken for sequencing was peripheral blood. The DNA sequence is TGTGCCAGCAGTGACTCGGAGGACAGGGGATACAATCAGCCCCAGCATTTT. Its protein reads: CASSDSEDRGYNQPQHF.